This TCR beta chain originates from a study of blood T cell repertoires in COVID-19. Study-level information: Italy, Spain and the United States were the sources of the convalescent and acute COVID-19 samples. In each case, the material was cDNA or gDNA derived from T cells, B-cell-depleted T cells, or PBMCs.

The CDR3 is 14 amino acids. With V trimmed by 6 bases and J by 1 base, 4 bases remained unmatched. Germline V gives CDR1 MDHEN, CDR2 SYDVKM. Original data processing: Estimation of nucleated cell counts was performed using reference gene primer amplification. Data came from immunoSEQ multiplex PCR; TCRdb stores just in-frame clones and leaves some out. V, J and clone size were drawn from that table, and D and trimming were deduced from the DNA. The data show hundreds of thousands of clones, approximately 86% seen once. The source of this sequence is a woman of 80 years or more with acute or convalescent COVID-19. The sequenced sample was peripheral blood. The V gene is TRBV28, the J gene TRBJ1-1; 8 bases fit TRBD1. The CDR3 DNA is TGTGCCAGCAGGTTACAGGGGGGGAACACTGAAGCTTTCTTT. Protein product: CASRLQGGNTEAFF.